This entry lists 2 T cell receptor beta chains sequenced from one sample in a study of blood T cell repertoires in COVID-19. Sequencing used immunoSEQ multiplex PCR; TCRdb keeps in-frame clones, though not all of them. The sample shows fewer than 250,000 clones, around 88% of them seen only once. The specimen was peripheral blood. The receptor source for this set is a woman in her forties or fifties with acute or convalescent COVID-19.

The chain uses TRBV15 and TRBJ1-1, with unresolved D. Germline V gene lookup returns CDR1 LNHNV and CDR2 YYDKDF (reference sequence). The CDR3 has 18 residues. Trimming removed 2 bases at V and 0 bases at J, with 19 bases between. CDR3 nucleotide sequence: TGTGCCACCAGCAGATCTCGGATTACGGGGTACATGAACACTGAAGCTTTCTTT. As protein: CATSRSRITGYMNTEAFF.

The chain employs TRBV12-5 and TRBJ2-2; 9 bases are shared with TRBD1. J lost 4 bases, V lost 1 base, and 10 bases had no gene match. Germline V gives CDR1 LGHNT, CDR2 FRNRAP. The CDR3 is made up of 18 amino acids. CDR3 DNA sequence: TGTGCTAGTGGTTTGGGTCATCGGACAGGGGCGCGCACCGGGGAGCTGTTTTTT. Protein: CASGLGHRTGARTGELFF.